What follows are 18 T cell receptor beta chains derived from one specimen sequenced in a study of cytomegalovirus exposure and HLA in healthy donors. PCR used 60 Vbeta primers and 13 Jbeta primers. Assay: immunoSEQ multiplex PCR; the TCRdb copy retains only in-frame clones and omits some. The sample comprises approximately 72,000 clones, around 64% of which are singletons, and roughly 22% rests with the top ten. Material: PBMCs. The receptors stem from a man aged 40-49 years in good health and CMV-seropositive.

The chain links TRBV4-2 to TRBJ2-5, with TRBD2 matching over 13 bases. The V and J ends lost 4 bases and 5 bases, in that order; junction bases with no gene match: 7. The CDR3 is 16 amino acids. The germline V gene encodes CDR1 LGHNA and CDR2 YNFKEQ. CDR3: CASSRELAGGRETQYF. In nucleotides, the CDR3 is TGTGCCAGCAGCCGGGAACTAGCGGGGGGGCGTGAGACCCAGTACTTC.

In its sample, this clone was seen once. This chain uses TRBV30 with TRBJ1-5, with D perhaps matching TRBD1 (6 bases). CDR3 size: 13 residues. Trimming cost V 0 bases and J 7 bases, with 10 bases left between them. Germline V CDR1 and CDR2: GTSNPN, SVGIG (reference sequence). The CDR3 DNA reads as TGTGCCTGGAGTGTTACAGGGTCGCAGCCCCAGCATTTT. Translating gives CAWSVTGSQPQHF.

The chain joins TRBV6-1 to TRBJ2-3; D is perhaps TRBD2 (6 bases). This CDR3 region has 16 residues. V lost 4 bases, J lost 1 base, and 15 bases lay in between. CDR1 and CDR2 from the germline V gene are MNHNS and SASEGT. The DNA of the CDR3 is TGTGCCAGCAGTGGGGACTTATTTTACCGCACAGATACGCAGTATTTT. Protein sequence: CASSGDLFYRTDTQYF.

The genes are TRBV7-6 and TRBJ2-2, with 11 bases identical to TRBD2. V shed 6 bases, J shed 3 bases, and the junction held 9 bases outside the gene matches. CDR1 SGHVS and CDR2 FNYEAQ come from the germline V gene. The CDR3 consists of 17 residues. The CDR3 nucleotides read TGTGCCAGCAGGAGGACTAGCGGGTTAGGGGACACCGGGGAGCTGTTTTTT. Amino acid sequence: CASRRTSGLGDTGELFF. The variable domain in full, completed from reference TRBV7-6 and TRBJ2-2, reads GAGVSQSPRYKVTKRGQDVALRCDPISGHVSLYWYRQALGQGPEFLTYFNYEAQQDKSGLPNDRFSAERPEGSISTLTIQRTEQRDSAMYRCASRRTSGLGDTGELFFGEGSRLTVL.

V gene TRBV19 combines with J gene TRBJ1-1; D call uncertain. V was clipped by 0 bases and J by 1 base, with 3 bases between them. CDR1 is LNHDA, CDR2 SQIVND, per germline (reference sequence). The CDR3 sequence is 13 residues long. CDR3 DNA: TGTGCCAGTAGTATAGAGGCGAACACTGAAGCTTTCTTT. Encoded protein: CASSIEANTEAFF.

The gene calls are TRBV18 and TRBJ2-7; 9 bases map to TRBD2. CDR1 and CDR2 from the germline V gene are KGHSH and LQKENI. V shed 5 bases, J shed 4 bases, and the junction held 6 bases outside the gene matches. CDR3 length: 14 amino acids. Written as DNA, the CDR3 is TGTGCCAGCTCAGACGGGACTAGCCAATACGAGCAGTACTTC. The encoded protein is CASSDGTSQYEQYF.

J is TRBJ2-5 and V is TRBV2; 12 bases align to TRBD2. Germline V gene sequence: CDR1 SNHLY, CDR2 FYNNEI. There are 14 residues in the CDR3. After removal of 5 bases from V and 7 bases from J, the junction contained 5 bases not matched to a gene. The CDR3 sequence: CASSWGLAGSTQYF. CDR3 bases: TGTGCCAGCAGTTGGGGACTAGCGGGTTCGACCCAGTACTTC. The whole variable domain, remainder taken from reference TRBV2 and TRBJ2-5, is EPEVTQTPSHQVTQMGQEVILRCVPISNHLYFYWYRQILGQKVEFLVSFYNNEISEKSEIFDDQFSVERPDGSNFTLKIRSTKLEDSAMYFCASSWGLAGSTQYFGPGTRLLVL.

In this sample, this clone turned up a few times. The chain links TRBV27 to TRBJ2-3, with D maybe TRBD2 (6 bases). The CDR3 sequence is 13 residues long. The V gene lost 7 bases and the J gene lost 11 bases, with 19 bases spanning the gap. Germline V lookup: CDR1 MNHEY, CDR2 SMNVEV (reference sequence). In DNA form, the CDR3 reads TGTGCCAGCAAGGGACTCCTCGGGGTGGGGCAGTATTTT. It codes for CASKGLLGVGQYF.

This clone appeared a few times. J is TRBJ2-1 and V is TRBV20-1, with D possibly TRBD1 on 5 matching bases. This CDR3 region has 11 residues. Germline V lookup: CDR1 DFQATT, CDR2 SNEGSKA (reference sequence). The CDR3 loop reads CVGRGYNEQFF. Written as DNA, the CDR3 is TGCGTCGGAAGGGGTTACAATGAGCAGTTCTTC.

The CDR3 coding sequence is TGTGCCAGCAGCTCCCCGGGACAGGGATTGGAGGAGCAGTACTTC. Its protein is CASSSPGQGLEEQYF. The chain carries TRBV28 and TRBJ2-7, with 9 bases fitting TRBD1. Germline CDR1 and CDR2: MDHEN and SYDVKM. The length of the CDR3 is 15 residues. V lost 6 bases and J lost 7; bases outside the gene matches: 13.

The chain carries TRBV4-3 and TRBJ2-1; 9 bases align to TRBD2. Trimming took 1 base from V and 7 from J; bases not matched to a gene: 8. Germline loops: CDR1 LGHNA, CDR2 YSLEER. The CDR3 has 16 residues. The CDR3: CASSQAHGGRGNEQFF. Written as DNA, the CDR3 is TGCGCCAGCAGCCAAGCTCACGGCGGGAGGGGGAATGAGCAGTTCTTC.

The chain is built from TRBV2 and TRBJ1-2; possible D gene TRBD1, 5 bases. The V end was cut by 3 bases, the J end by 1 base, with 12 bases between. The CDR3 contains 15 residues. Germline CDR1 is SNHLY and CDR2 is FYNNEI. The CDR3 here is CASSEAGIGNYGYTF. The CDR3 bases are TGTGCCAGCAGTGAGGCAGGGATAGGTAACTATGGCTACACCTTC.

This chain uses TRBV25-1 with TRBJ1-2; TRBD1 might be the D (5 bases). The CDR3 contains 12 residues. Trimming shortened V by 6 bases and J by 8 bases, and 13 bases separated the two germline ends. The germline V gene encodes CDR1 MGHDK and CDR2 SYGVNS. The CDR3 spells CASSVGRDGYTF. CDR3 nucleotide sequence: TGTGCCAGCAGCGTAGGGCGGGACGGCTACACCTTC.

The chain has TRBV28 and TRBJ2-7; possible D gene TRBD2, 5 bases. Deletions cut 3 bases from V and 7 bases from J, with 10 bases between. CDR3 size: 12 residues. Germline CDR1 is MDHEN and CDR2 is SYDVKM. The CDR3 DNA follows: TGTGCCAGCAGTTTTCTCTCGGGGGAGCAGTACTTC. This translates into CASSFLSGEQYF.

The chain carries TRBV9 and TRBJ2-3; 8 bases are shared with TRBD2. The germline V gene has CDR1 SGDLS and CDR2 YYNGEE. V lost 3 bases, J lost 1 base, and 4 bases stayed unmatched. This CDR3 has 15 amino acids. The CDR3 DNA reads TGTGCCAGCAGCGCGAGCGGGGGACGCACAGATACGCAGTATTTT. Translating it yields CASSASGGRTDTQYF. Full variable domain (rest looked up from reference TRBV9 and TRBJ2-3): DSGVTQTPKHLITATGQRVTLRCSPRSGDLSVYWYQQSLDQGLQFLIQYYNGEERAKGNILERFSAQQFPDLHSELNLSSLELGDSALYFCASSASGGRTDTQYFGPGTRLTVL.

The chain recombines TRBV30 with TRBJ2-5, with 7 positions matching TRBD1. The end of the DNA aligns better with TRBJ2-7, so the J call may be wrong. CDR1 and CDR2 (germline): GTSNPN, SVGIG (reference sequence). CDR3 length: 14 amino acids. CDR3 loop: CAARPQGTAYEQYF. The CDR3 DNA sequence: TGTGCCGCTCGCCCCCAGGGGACAGCCTACGAGCAGTACTTC.

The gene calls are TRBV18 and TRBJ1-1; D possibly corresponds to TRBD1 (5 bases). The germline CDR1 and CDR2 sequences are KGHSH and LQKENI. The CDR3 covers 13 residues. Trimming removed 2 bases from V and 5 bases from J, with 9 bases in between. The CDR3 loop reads CASSPSTETEAFF. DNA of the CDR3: TGTGCCAGCTCACCATCGACAGAAACTGAAGCTTTCTTT.

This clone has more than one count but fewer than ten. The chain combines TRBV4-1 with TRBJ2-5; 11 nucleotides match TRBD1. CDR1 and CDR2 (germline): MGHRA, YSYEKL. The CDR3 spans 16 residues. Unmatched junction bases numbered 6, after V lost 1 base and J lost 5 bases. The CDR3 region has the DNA TGCGCCAGCAGCCAAGCCGGGACAGGGGGTCGGGAGACCCAGTACTTC. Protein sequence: CASSQAGTGGRETQYF.